This section outlines one T cell receptor (beta chain) sequence together with its context. The data stem from a study of shared clonotypes between healthy human individuals. A split of CD4+ cells into CD45RA+ naive and CD45RA-negative memory subsets was performed. It was across several immunoSEQ plates that each subset's genomic DNA was evenly split. Clones were read by immunoSEQ multiplex PCR, and TCRdb kept only the in-frame ones, dropping some. This table holds some 580,000 clones, roughly 97% found once. This clonotype originated in a woman aged 25 to 45 in good health. The sample consisted of naive CD4+ T cells sorted from blood. The subset: CD45RA+ positively selected.

CDR3 DNA: TGTGCCAGCAGCTTCCAGGGGCCCGGGGAGCTGTTTTTT. This encodes CASSFQGPGELFF. This chain connects TRBV7-9 to TRBJ2-2, with D perhaps TRBD1 (6 bases). This CDR3 has 13 residues. V dropped 3 bases and J dropped 6 bases, with 8 bases sitting between them. Germline CDR1 and CDR2: SEHNR and FQNEAQ (reference sequence).